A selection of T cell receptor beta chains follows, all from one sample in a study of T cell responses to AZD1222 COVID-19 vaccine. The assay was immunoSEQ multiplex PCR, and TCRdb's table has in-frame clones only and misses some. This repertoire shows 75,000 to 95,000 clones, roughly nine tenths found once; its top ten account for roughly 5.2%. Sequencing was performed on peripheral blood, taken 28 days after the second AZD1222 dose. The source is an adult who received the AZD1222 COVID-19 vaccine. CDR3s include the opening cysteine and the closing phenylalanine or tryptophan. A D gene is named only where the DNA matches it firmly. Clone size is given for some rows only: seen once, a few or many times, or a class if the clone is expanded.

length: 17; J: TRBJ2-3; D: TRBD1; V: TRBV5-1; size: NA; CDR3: CASSLGATGGFTDTQYF; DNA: TGCGCCAGCAGCTTGGGGGCGACAGGGGGCTTTACAGATACGCAGTATTTT
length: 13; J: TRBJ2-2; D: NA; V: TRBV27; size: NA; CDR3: CASSLSDTGELFF; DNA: TGTGCCAGCAGTTTATCCGACACCGGGGAGCTGTTTTTT
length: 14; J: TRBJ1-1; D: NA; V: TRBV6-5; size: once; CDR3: CASRTGILNTEAFF; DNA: TGTGCCAGCAGAACAGGGATATTGAACACTGAAGCTTTCTTT
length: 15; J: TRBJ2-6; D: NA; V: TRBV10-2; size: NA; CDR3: CASSVTSSGANVLTF; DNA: TGCGCCAGCAGTGTAACGAGCTCTGGGGCCAACGTCCTGACTTTC
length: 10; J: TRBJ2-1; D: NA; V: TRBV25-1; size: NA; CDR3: CASSEGEQFF; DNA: TGTGCCAGCAGTGAAGGGGAGCAGTTCTTC
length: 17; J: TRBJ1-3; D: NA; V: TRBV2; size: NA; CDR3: CASSEAPGPSSGNTIYF; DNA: TGTGCCAGCAGTGAAGCGCCAGGGCCCAGCTCTGGAAACACCATATATTTT
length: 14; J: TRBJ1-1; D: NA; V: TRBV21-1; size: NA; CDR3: CARKASRGNTEAFF; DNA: TGTGCCAGAAAAGCAAGTAGGGGGAACACTGAAGCTTTCTTT
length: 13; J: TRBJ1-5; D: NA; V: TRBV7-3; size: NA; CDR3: CASSVSRDQPQHF; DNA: TGTGCCAGCAGCGTAAGCAGGGATCAGCCCCAGCATTTT
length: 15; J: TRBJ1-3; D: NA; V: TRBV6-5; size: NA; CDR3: CASSPKLHSGNTIYF; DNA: TGTGCCAGCAGCCCCAAATTACACTCTGGAAACACCATATATTTT
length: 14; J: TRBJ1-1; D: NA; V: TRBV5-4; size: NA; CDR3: CASRRKGGDTEAFF; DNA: TGTGCCAGCAGGCGGAAGGGTGGGGACACTGAAGCTTTCTTT
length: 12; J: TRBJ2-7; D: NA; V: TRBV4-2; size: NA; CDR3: CASSHQTGEQYF; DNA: TGTGCCAGCAGCCATCAAACGGGCGAGCAGTACTTC
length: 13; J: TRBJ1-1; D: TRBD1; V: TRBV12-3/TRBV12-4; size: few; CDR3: CASSVDRGGRAFF; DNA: TGTGCCAGCAGTGTCGACAGGGGAGGTAGGGCTTTCTTT
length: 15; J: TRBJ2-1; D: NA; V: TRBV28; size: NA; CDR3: CASSLDSFSYNEQFF; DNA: TGTGCCAGCAGTTTAGATAGTTTCTCCTACAATGAGCAGTTCTTC
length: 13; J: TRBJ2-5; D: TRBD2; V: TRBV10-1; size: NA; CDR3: CASSPAGVETQYF; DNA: TGCGCCAGCAGCCCAGCGGGGGTCGAGACCCAGTACTTC
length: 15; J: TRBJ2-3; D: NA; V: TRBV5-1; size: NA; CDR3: CASGVVTGGTDTQYF; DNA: TGCGCCAGCGGGGTGGTTACAGGAGGCACAGATACGCAGTATTTT
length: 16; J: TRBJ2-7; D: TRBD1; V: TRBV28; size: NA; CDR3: CASSLSRTGNSYEQYF; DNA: TGTGCCAGCAGTTTATCTCGGACAGGCAACTCCTACGAGCAGTACTTC
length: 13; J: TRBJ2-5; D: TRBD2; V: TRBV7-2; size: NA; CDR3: CASTSGGGETQYF; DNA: TGTGCCAGCACGAGCGGGGGGGGAGAGACCCAGTACTTC
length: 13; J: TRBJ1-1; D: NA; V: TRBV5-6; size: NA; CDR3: CASSPESDTEAFF; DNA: TGTGCCAGCAGCCCCGAGTCGGACACTGAAGCTTTCTTT
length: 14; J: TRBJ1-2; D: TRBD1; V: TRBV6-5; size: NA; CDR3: CASRSGQGAYGYTF; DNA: TGTGCCAGCAGAAGCGGACAGGGGGCGTATGGCTACACCTTC
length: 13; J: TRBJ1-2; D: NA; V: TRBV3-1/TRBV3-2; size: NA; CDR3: CASSQTQNYGYTF; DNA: TGTGCCAGCAGCCAAACTCAGAACTATGGCTACACCTTC
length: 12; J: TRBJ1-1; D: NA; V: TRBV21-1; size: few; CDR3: CASTTRSLEAFF; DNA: TGTGCCAGCACCACTAGAAGTTTGGAAGCTTTCTTT
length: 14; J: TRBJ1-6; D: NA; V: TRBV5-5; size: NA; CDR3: CASSLAKASSPLHF; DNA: TGTGCCAGCAGCTTGGCCAAGGCCTCTTCACCCCTCCACTTT
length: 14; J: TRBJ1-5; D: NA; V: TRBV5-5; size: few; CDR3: CASSLRGAGQPQHF; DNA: TGTGCCAGCAGCTTGCGGGGGGCCGGGCAGCCCCAGCATTTT
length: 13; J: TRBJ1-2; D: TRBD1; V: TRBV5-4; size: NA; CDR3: CASSGTGHYGYTF; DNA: TGTGCCAGCAGCGGGACAGGGCACTATGGCTACACCTTC
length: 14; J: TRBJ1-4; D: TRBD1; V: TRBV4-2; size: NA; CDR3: CASSTGTGEEKLFF; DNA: TGTGCCAGCAGCACCGGGACAGGGGAGGAAAAACTGTTTTTT
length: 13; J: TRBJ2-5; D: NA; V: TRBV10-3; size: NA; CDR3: CAIGRQSQETQYF; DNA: TGTGCCATCGGACGACAGAGCCAAGAGACCCAGTACTTC
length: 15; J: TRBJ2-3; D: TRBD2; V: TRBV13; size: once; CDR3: CASSPFGGGTDTQYF; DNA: TGTGCCAGCAGCCCTTTTGGGGGGGGCACAGATACGCAGTATTTT
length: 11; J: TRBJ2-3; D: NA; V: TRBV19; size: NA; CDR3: CASSRGFTQYF; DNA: TGTGCCAGTAGCAGGGGATTTACGCAGTATTTT
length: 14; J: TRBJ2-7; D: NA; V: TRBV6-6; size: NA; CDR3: CASSPLTGTYEQYF; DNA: TGTGCCAGCAGTCCATTGACAGGAACCTACGAGCAGTACTTC
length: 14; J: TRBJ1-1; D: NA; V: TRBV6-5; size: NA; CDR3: CASSYITGNTEAFF; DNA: TGTGCCAGCAGTTATATAACAGGGAACACTGAAGCTTTCTTT
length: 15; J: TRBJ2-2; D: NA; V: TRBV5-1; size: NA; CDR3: CASSLGQTNTGELFF; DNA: TGCGCCAGCAGCTTGGGACAGACGAACACCGGGGAGCTGTTTTTT
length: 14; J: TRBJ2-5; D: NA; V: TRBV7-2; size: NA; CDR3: CASSFGGLQETQYF; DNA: TGTGCCAGCAGCTTCGGGGGGCTCCAAGAGACCCAGTACTTC
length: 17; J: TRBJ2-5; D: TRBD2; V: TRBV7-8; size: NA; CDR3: CASSQGPGLAYEETQYF; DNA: TGTGCCAGCAGCCAAGGGCCGGGACTAGCGTATGAAGAGACCCAGTACTTC
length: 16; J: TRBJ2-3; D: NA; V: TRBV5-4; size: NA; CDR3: CASSLAAGATTDTQYF; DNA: TGTGCCAGCAGCTTGGCTGCGGGGGCAACCACAGATACGCAGTATTTT
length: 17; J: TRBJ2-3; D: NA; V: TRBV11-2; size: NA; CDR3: CASSLGGFSLGTDTQYF; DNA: TGTGCCAGCAGCTTAGGCGGTTTTAGCTTAGGCACAGATACGCAGTATTTT
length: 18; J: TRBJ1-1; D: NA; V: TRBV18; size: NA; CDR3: CASSPNSLAGGRGTEAFF; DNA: TGTGCCAGCTCACCAAATAGCTTGGCGGGGGGCAGGGGCACTGAAGCTTTCTTT
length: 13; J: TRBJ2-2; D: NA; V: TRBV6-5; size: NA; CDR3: CASRSTNTGELFF; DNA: TGTGCCAGTAGAAGCACGAACACCGGGGAGCTGTTTTTT
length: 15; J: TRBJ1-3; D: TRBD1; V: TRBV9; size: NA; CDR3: CASQTGGDGGNTIYF; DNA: TGTGCCAGCCAAACAGGGGGCGATGGAGGAAACACCATATATTTT
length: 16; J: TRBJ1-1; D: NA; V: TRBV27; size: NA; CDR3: CASLRFLGGDNTEAFF; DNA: TGTGCCAGCCTAAGGTTTCTGGGGGGCGACAACACTGAAGCTTTCTTT
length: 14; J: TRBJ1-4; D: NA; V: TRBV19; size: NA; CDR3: CATIWDATNEKLFF; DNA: TGTGCCACCATCTGGGATGCAACTAATGAAAAACTGTTTTTT
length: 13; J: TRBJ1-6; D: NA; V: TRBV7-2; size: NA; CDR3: CASSPLQDSPLHF; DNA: TGTGCCAGCAGCCCCCTACAGGATTCACCCCTCCACTTT
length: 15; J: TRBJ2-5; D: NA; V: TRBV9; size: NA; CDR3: CASSVGKGNEETQYF; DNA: TGTGCCAGCAGCGTAGGAAAGGGGAACGAAGAGACCCAGTACTTC
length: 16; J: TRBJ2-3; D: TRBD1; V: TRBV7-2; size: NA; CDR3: CASSLELGTGANTQYF; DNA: TGTGCCAGCAGCTTAGAGCTCGGGACAGGGGCAAATACGCAGTATTTT
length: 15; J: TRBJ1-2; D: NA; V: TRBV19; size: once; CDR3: CASSPGPPGSYGYTF; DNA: TGTGCCAGTAGTCCGGGCCCCCCCGGAAGCTATGGCTACACCTTC
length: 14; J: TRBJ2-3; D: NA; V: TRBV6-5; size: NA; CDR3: CASSYSPGTDTQYF; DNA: TGTGCCAGCAGTTACTCGCCGGGTACAGATACGCAGTATTTT
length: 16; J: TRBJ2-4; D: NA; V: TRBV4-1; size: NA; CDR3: CASSQAGRTAQNIQYF; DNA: TGCGCCAGCAGCCAAGCCGGGAGGACAGCGCAAAACATTCAGTACTTC
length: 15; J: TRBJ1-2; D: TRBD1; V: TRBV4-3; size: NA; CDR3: CASSKTGTGVYGYTF; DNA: TGCGCCAGCAGCAAAACCGGGACAGGTGTTTACGGCTACACCTTC
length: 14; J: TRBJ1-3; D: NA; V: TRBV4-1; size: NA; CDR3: CASSQEFRGNTIYF; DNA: TGCGCCAGCAGCCAAGAGTTCAGAGGAAACACCATATATTTT
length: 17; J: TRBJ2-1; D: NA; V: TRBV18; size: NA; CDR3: CASSPRDPLRPYNEQFF; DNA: TGTGCCAGCTCACCACGTGACCCACTTAGGCCTTACAATGAGCAGTTCTTC
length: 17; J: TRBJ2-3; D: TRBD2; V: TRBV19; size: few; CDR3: CASMRLAGGRSTDTQYF; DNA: TGTGCCAGTATGAGACTAGCGGGGGGGCGTTCAACAGATACGCAGTATTTT
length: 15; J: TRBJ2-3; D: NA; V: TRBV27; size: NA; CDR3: CASSPHRTRTDTQYF; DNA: TGTGCCAGCAGTCCGCACAGGACACGCACAGATACGCAGTATTTT
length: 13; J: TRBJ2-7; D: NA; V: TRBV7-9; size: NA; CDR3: CASSSTNSYEQYF; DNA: TGTGCCAGCAGCTCAACCAACTCCTACGAGCAGTACTTC